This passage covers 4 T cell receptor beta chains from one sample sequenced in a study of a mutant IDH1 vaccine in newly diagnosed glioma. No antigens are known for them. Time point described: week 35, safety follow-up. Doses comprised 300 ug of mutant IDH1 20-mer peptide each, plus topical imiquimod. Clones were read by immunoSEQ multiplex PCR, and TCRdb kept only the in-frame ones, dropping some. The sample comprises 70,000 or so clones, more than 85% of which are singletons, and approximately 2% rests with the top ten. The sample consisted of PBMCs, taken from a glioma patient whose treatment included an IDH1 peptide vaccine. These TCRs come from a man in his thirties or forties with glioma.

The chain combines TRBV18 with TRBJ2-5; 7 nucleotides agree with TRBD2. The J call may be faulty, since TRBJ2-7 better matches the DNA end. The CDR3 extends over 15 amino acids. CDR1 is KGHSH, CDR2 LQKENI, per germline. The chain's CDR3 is CASSTTFGRIYEQYF. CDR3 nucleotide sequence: TGTGCCAGCTCCACCACGTTCGGGAGGATATACGAGCAGTACTTC.

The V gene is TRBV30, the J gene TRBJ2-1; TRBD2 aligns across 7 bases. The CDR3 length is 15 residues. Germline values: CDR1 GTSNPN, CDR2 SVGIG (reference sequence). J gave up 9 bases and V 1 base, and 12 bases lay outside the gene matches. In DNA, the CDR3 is TGTGCCTGGAGTGCTGCAGCTAGCGGAACGGCTGAGCAGTTCTTC. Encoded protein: CAWSAAASGTAEQFF.

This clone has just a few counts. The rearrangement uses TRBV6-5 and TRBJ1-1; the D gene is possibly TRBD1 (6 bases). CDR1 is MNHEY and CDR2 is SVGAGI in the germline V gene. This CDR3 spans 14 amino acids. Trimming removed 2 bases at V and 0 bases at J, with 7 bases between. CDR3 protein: CASSYDRLNTEAFF. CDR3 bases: TGTGCCAGCAGTTACGACAGGTTGAACACTGAAGCTTTCTTT.

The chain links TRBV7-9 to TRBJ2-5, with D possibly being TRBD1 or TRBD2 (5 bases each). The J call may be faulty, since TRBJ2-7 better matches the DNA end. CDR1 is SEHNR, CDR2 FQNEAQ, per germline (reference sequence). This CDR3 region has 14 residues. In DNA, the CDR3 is TGTGCCAGCACCCCCGATCAGGGAGTCACCGAGCAGTACTTC. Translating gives CASTPDQGVTEQYF.